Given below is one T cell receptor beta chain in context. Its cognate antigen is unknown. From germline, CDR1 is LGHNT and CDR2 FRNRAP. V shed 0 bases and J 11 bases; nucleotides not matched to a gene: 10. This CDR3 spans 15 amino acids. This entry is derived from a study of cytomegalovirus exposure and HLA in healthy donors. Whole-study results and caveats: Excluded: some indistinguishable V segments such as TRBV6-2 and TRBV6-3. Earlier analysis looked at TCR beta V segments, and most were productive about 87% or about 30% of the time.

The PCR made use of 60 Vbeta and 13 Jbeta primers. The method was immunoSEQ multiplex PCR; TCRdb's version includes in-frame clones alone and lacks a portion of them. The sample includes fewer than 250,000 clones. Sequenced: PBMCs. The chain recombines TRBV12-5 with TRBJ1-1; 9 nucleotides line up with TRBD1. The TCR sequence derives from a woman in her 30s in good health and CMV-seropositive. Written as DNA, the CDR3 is TGTGCTAGTGGTTTGGTACTGGGACAGGGCGATGGGGCTTTCTTT. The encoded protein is CASGLVLGQGDGAFF.